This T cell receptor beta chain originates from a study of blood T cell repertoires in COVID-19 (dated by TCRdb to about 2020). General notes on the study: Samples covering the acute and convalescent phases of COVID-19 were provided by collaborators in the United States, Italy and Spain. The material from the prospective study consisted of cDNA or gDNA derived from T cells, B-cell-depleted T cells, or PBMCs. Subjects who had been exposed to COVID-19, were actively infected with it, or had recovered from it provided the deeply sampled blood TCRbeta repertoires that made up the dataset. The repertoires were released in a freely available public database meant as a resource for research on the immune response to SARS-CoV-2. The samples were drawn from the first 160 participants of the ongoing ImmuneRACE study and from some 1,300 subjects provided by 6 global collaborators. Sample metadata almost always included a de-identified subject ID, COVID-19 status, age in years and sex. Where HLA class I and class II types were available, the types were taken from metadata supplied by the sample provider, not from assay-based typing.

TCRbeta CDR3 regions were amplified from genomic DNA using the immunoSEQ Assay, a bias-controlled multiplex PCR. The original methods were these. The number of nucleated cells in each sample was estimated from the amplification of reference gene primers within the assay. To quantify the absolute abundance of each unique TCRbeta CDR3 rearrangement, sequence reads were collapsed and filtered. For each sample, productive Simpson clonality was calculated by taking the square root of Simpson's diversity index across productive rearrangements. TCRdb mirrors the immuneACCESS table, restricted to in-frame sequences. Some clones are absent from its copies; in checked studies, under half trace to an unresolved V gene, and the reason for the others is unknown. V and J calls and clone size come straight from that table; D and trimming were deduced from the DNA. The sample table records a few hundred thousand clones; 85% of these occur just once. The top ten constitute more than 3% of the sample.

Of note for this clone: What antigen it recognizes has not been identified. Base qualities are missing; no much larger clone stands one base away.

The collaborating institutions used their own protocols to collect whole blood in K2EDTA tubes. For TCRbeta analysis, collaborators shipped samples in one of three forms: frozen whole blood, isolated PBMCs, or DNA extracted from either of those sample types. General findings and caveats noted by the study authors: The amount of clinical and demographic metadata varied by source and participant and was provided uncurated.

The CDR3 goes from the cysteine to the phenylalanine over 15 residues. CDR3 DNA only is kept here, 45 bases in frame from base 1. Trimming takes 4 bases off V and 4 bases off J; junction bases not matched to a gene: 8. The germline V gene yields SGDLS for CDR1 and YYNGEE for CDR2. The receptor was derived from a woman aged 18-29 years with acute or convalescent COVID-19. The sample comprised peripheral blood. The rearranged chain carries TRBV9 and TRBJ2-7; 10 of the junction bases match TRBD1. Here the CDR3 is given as CASSMTGTGEYEQYF. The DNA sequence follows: TGTGCCAGCAGCATGACCGGGACAGGGGAATACGAGCAGTACTTC. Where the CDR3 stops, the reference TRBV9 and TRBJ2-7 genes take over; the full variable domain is DSGVTQTPKHLITATGQRVTLRCSPRSGDLSVYWYQQSLDQGLQFLIQYYNGEERAKGNILERFSAQQFPDLHSELNLSSLELGDSALYFCASSMTGTGEYEQYFGPGTRLTVT.